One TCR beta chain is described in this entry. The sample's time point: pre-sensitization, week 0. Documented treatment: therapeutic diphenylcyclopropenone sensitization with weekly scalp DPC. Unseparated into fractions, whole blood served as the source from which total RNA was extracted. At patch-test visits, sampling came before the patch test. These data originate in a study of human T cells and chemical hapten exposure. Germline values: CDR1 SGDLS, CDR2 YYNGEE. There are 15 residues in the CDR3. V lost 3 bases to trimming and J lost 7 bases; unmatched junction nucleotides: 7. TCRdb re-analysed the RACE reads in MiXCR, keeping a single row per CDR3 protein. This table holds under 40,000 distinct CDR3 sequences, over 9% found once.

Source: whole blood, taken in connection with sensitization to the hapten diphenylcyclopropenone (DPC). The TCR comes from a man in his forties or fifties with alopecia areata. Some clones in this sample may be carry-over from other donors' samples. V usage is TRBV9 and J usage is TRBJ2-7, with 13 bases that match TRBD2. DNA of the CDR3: TGTGCCAGCAGCGGGGGACTAGCGGGACGGCGGGAGCAGTACTTC. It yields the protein CASSGGLAGRREQYF.